Shown below are 29 T cell receptor beta chains from a single sample sequenced in a study of regulatory and conventional T cells in breast cancer. Each CDR3 protein gets one entry after TCRdb re-called the PCR reads with MiXCR. The sample consists of 1,200 to 1,500 distinct CDR3 sequences, approximately 65% of them appearing once. Sequencing was done on a sample of regulatory T cells from blood. Source of these receptors: a female donor in good health.

The table lists this clonotype with a few counts. The gene calls are TRBV2 and TRBJ2-3; the D gene is possibly TRBD2 (5 bases). V was shortened by 7 bases and J by 0 bases, with 14 bases between the two germline ends. The CDR3 has 15 residues. Germline V gives CDR1 SNHLY, CDR2 FYNNEI. CDR3 sequence reads: CASTRTSGSTDTQYF. The CDR3 DNA reads as TGTGCCAGCACACGAACCAGCGGTAGCACAGATACGCAGTATTTT. Based on the CDR3 plus reference TRBV2 and TRBJ2-3, the full variable domain is EPEVTQTPSHQVTQMGQEVILRCVPISNHLYFYWYRQILGQKVEFLVSFYNNEISEKSEIFDDQFSVERPDGSNFTLKIRSTKLEDSAMYFCASTRTSGSTDTQYFGPGTRLTVL.

V and J are TRBV27 and TRBJ1-5, with 8 bases aligning to TRBD1. This CDR3 contains 13 residues. Trimming took 6 bases from V and 6 from J; bases not matched to a gene: 4. Germline assignment: CDR1 MNHEY and CDR2 SMNVEV (reference sequence). CDR3 residues: CASRGTGTQPQHF. Here the CDR3 DNA reads TGTGCCAGCAGAGGGACAGGCACTCAGCCCCAGCATTTT.

CDR3 sequence (DNA): TGTGCCAGCCAAAAGAGGGCCAGCGGGATGTACCAAGAGACCCAGTACTTC. It encodes CASQKRASGMYQETQYF. The chain is built from TRBV27 and TRBJ2-5; 7 bases align to TRBD2. Germline V CDR1 and CDR2: MNHEY, SMNVEV (reference sequence). CDR3 length equals 17 residues. The V gene end was trimmed by 8 bases and the J gene end by 0 bases; junction bases not matched to a gene: 15.

Only a few counts were recorded for this clonotype. J is TRBJ2-1 and V is TRBV4-2; tentatively, D is TRBD2 (5 bases). CDR1 and CDR2 (germline): LGHNA, YNFKEQ. Trimming left V 4 bases short and J 5 bases short, with 18 bases between. CDR3 length: 16 residues. CDR3 region: CASSLTLARHDNEQFF. CDR3 nucleotide sequence: TGTGCCAGCAGCCTTACGCTAGCAAGGCACGACAATGAGCAGTTCTTC.

The rearrangement links TRBV2 to TRBJ2-3; 12 bases are a match to TRBD2. Germline V lookup: CDR1 SNHLY, CDR2 FYNNEI. V trimming: 3 bases; J trimming: 6 bases; junction bases outside the gene matches: 4. This CDR3 has 15 amino acids. CDR3 amino acids: CASSEGLAGLDTQYF. The DNA for the CDR3 is TGTGCCAGCAGTGAGGGACTAGCGGGTTTGGATACGCAGTATTTT. The whole variable domain, filled in from reference TRBV2 and TRBJ2-3, reads EPEVTQTPSHQVTQMGQEVILRCVPISNHLYFYWYRQILGQKVEFLVSFYNNEISEKSEIFDDQFSVERPDGSNFTLKIRSTKLEDSAMYFCASSEGLAGLDTQYFGPGTRLTVL.

V usage is TRBV20-1 and J usage is TRBJ2-1, with 8 positions matching TRBD1. Trimming took 6 bases from V and 2 from J; bases not matched to a gene: 3. The CDR3 loop spans 13 amino acids. The germline gives CDR1 DFQATT, CDR2 SNEGSKA (reference sequence). CDR3 DNA sequence: TGCAGTGCACAGGACAGGGCCTACAATGAGCAGTTCTTC. Encoded protein: CSAQDRAYNEQFF.

This rearrangement joins TRBV18 to TRBJ1-6, with a weak D call TRBD1 (5 bases). The CDR3 has 13 amino acids. Trimming removed 2 bases at V and 8 bases at J, with 7 bases between. The germline V gene encodes CDR1 KGHSH and CDR2 LQKENI. The CDR3 DNA is TGTGCCAGCTCACCAGGGACGGATTCACCCCTCCACTTT. Protein sequence: CASSPGTDSPLHF.

A few counts support this clonotype. The genes are TRBV6-2 or TRBV6-3 and TRBJ1-5; TRBD1 aligns across 7 bases. Losses at the gene ends were 10 bases for V and 0 bases for J; bases not matched to a gene: 9. Germline V lookup: CDR1 MNHEY, CDR2 SVGEGT. The CDR3 extends over 15 amino acids. In nucleotides, the CDR3 is TGTGCCATCGGGACAGCCTTTTTTAGCAATCAGCCCCAGCATTTT. Translated: CAIGTAFFSNQPQHF.

This chain uses TRBV19 with TRBJ1-1; D possibly corresponds to TRBD1 (6 bases). This CDR3 is built from 14 residues. The germline CDR1 and CDR2 sequences are LNHDA and SQIVND (reference sequence). V lost 6 bases and J lost 0, with 11 bases in between. CDR3 in amino acids: CASRYREMNTEAFF. CDR3 sequence (DNA): TGTGCCAGTAGGTACAGGGAAATGAACACTGAAGCTTTCTTT.

The rearrangement joins TRBV12-3 or TRBV12-4 to TRBJ1-2; 7 bases align to TRBD1. The CDR3 totals 15 residues. With 4 bases clipped from V and 4 bases from J, the junction kept 9 bases outside the gene matches. CDR3 sequence (DNA): TGTGCCAGCAGTTCCTGGGACAGATTTAGCTATGGCTACACCTTC. Translation: CASSSWDRFSYGYTF.

The gene calls are TRBV12-3 or TRBV12-4 and TRBJ1-5; a possible D gene is TRBD1 (6 bases). The CDR3 loop spans 15 amino acids. V lost 4 bases, J lost 0 bases, and 10 bases lay in between. In DNA, the CDR3 is TGTGCCAGCAGTTCTACAGGGCGTAGCAATCAGCCCCAGCATTTT. The encoded protein is CASSSTGRSNQPQHF.

This clonotype was seen just once. The rearrangement uses TRBV11-1 and TRBJ2-7, with 9 bases aligning to TRBD2. The CDR3 length is 15 residues. V shed 1 base, J shed 3 bases, and the junction held 4 bases outside the gene matches. CDR1 and CDR2 from the germline V gene are SGHAT and FQDESV (reference sequence). In nucleotides, the CDR3 is TGTGCCAGCAGCTTAGGTTTAGCGGGAGTCTACGAGCAGTACTTC. This gives the protein CASSLGLAGVYEQYF.

V gene TRBV6-1 combines with J gene TRBJ1-1, with 7 bases that match TRBD1. Germline assignment: CDR1 MNHNS and CDR2 SASEGT. The CDR3 is 22 residues long. V was clipped by 1 base and J by 2 bases; unmatched bases: 25. The CDR3 region is CASSEEAAFLGQAHEGNTEAFF. The CDR3 DNA follows: TGTGCCAGCAGTGAAGAGGCGGCGTTTCTTGGACAGGCGCATGAGGGAAACACTGAAGCTTTCTTT.

This clonotype was seen more than once but under ten times. The chain joins TRBV7-2 to TRBJ2-7; D gene unclear. Germline V gives CDR1 SGHTA, CDR2 FQGNSA. Trimming shortened V by 0 bases and J by 1 base, and 10 bases separated the two germline ends. CDR3 size: 15 residues. CDR3: CASSLAPGHSYEQYF. The CDR3 bases are TGTGCCAGCAGCTTAGCCCCCGGCCATTCCTACGAGCAGTACTTC.

V and J are TRBV21-1 and TRBJ2-7; TRBD1 is the table's D call and was not checked against the DNA. TRBV21-1 is flagged as a pseudogene. The CDR3 consists of 18 residues. The CDR3 loop reads CASSLPGVAPPLLDEQYF. As DNA, the CDR3 is TGTGCCAGCAGCCTCCCGGGAGTGGCACCCCCTTTGCTAGACGAGCAGTACTTC.

The V gene is TRBV7-4, the J gene TRBJ2-1; D is unclear. Per germline, CDR1 SGHVT and CDR2 SQSDAQ. Between the trimmed V and J ends, which lost 8 bases and 4 bases, there was a span of 3 bases. The CDR3 is made up of 10 amino acids. DNA of the CDR3: TGTGCCAGCCAATACAATGAGCAGTTCTTC. The encoded protein is CASQYNEQFF.

The chain carries TRBV4-1 and TRBJ2-7, with TRBD1 matching 11 bases. Germline lookup yields CDR1 MGHRA and CDR2 YSYEKL. This CDR3 contains 15 residues. The trim removed 0 bases at V and 6 bases at J, leaving 4 bases unmatched. CDR3 DNA: TGCGCCAGCAGCCAAGACCCCGGGACAGGGGGCGAGCAGTACTTC. It codes for CASSQDPGTGGEQYF.

Regarding this clonotype: The conserved closing phenylalanine or tryptophan is absent in this CDR3, likely reflecting a read error. This chain uses TRBV29-1 with TRBJ2-1; no definite D call. CDR1 SQVTM and CDR2 ANQGSEA come from the germline V gene. The CDR3 spans 12 residues. Trimming removed 2 bases from V and 4 bases from J, with 6 bases in between. Here the CDR3 DNA reads TGCAGCGTTGAAAGGTCTTACAATGAGCAGTTCCTC. Residues: CSVERSYNEQFL.

V and J are TRBV24-1 and TRBJ2-1; 8 positions agree with TRBD2. The ends lost 5 bases at V and 0 bases at J; junction bases unmatched: 8. CDR3 length: 17 residues. Germline CDR1 reads KGHDR; CDR2 reads SFDVKD. CDR3 in DNA: TGTGCCACCAGTGGTCCAATAGCGGGACCCTCCTACAATGAGCAGTTCTTC. Its protein is CATSGPIAGPSYNEQFF.

The chain carries TRBV11-2 and TRBJ2-1, with 13 bases fitting TRBD2. This CDR3 has 19 amino acids. Trimming cost V 1 base and J 0 bases; bases outside gene matches: 6. From germline, CDR1 is SGHAT and CDR2 FQNNGV. For the CDR3, the DNA is TGTGCCAGCAGCTTAGTTCGACTAGCGGGAGGACCCTCCTACAATGAGCAGTTCTTC. Amino acid sequence: CASSLVRLAGGPSYNEQFF.

V and J are TRBV20-1 and TRBJ2-7; D gene unclear. CDR1 is DFQATT, CDR2 SNEGSKA, per germline (reference sequence). V was cut by 7 bases and J by 1 base, with 17 bases left in between. The CDR3 length is 14 residues. This CDR3 is CSVDGPSRSYEQYF. The CDR3 nucleotides are TGCAGTGTGGATGGGCCCTCTAGGTCCTACGAGCAGTACTTC.

This clonotype came up once. The CDR3 spells CAISDQETQYF. Written as DNA, the CDR3 is TGTGCCATCAGTGACCAAGAGACCCAGTACTTC. The rearrangement joins TRBV10-3 to TRBJ2-5; D not certain. V shed 3 bases and J shed 1 base, with 0 bases lying between them. Germline CDR1 ENHRY, CDR2 SYGVKD. The CDR3 has 11 amino acids.

V and J are TRBV5-4 and TRBJ2-1; unclear D gene. This CDR3 spans 14 amino acids. The ends were cut back, 0 bases at V and 4 bases at J, with 8 bases in the middle. CDR1 is SGHNT and CDR2 is YYREEE in the germline V gene (reference sequence). As DNA, the CDR3 is TGTGCCAGCAGCTTGGGTCAGCCATACAATGAGCAGTTCTTC. As protein: CASSLGQPYNEQFF.

The chain employs TRBV5-1 and TRBJ2-4; TRBD1 might be the D (5 bases). The CDR3 has 14 amino acids. Trimming stripped 3 bases from V and 12 bases from J, with 19 bases between. Germline assignment: CDR1 SGHRS and CDR2 YFSETQ. The CDR3 nucleotides are TGCGCCAGCAGCTCCGCCGCCGCAGGGTACTCTCAGTACTTC. Its protein product is CASSSAAAGYSQYF. Full variable domain (missing parts from reference TRBV5-1 and TRBJ2-4): KAGVTQTPRYLIKTRGQQVTLSCSPISGHRSVSWYQQTPGQGLQFLFEYFSETQRNKGNFPGRFSGRQFSNSRSEMNVSTLELGDSALYLCASSSAAAGYSQYFGAGTRLSVL.

V gene TRBV5-1 combines with J gene TRBJ2-7; the match to TRBD2 covers 7 bases. Germline CDR1 and CDR2: SGHRS and YFSETQ. The CDR3 runs to 15 residues. The junction had 10 bases not matched to a gene; V was cut back by 7 bases and J by 0 bases. The DNA of the CDR3 is TGCGCCAGCGGCGGCCGAGGCGGGAGCTCCTACGAGCAGTACTTC. Translation gives CASGGRGGSSYEQYF.

This clonotype was counted a few times. The gene calls are TRBV4-1 and TRBJ1-2; D is unclear. This CDR3 has 16 residues. Germline CDR1 and CDR2: MGHRA and YSYEKL. V lost 1 base, J lost 8 bases, and 20 bases lay in between. The CDR3 DNA is TGCGCCAGCAGCCAAGTGGGGTCCAGTCCCCGTTCAGGCTACACCTTC. Its protein product is CASSQVGSSPRSGYTF.

The chain has TRBV7-2 and TRBJ2-7, with D perhaps TRBD2 (5 bases). Germline-derived CDR1 and CDR2 are SGHTA and FQGNSA. The CDR3 totals 14 residues. Trimming shortened V by 2 bases and J by 2 bases, and 10 bases separated the two germline ends. This CDR3 reads CASSLNGVAYEQYF. The CDR3 nucleotides are TGTGCCAGCAGCTTAAACGGGGTGGCCTACGAGCAGTACTTC.

The chain couples TRBV12-3 or TRBV12-4 to TRBJ1-3; no reliable D call. Deletions cut 0 bases from V and 7 bases from J, with 7 bases between. The CDR3 length is 13 residues. CDR3: CASSLAKWNTIYF. For the CDR3, the DNA is TGTGCCAGCAGTTTAGCAAAGTGGAACACCATATATTTT.

This rearrangement joins TRBV9 to TRBJ1-1, with D possibly being TRBD1 (5 bases). The CDR3 has 13 amino acids. Germline CDR1 is SGDLS and CDR2 is YYNGEE. Trimming shortened V by 3 bases and J by 11 bases, and 17 bases separated the two germline ends. This CDR3 reads CASSDPGTLRAFF. CDR3 nucleotide sequence: TGTGCCAGCAGCGATCCCGGGACCCTCCGGGCTTTCTTT.